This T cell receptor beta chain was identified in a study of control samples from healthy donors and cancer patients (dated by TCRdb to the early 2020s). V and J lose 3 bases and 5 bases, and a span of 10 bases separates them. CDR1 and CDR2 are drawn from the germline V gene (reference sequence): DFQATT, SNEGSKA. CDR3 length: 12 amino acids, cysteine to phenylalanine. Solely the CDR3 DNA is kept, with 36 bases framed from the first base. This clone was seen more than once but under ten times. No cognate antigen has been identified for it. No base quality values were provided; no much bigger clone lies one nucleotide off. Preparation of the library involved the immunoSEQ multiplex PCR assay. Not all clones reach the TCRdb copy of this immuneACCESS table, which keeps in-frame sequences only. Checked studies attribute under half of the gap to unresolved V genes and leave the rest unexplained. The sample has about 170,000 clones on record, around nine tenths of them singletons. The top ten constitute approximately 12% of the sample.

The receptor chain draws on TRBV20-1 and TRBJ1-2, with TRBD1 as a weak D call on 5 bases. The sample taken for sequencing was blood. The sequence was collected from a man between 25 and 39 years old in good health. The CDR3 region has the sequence CSASIGAYGYTF. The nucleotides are TGCAGTGCTAGTATTGGGGCTTATGGCTACACCTTC.